This section outlines one TCR beta chain sequence together with its context. It lacks a known antigen. No base quality values were provided; no much bigger clone lies one nucleotide off. There are 15 amino acids in the CDR3, from cysteine to phenylalanine inclusive. CDR3 DNA only is kept here, 45 bases in frame from base 1. CDR1 and CDR2 are drawn from the germline V gene: SGHTA, FQGNSA. Trimming takes 5 bases off V and 10 bases off J; junction bases not matched to a gene: 11. These data belong to a study of response to subunit inactivated influenza vaccine (dated by TCRdb to between 2017 and 2018). With regard to the full study: To follow how T cells responded to a trivalent subunit inactivated influenza vaccine, the researchers relied on deep quantitative profiling of the T cell receptor repertoire. Findings and caveats that apply to the study as a whole: The authors proposed that each seasonal influenza vaccination may bring in only a limited number of new T cells.

The library was generated by RT-PCR. For sequencing, an Illumina HiSeq 2500 was employed. The public reads were reanalyzed by TCRdb: fastp trimming at Q25, MiXCR alignment, in-frame beta chains only. One record per CDR3 amino acid sequence lists the most common genes and DNA. Within this sample are around 850,000 distinct CDR3 sequences, with around 20% of them counted one time only. The top ten clones comprise 11% of the sample. The TCR originated in a man aged 50-60 years who received an inactivated influenza vaccine. Donor details come from another sample of the same person, matched by shared clones. The chain is assembled from TRBV7-2 and TRBJ2-1, with 10 middle bases fitting TRBD2. Sequenced material: PBMCs from blood, taken approximately 5 days after vaccination. The CDR3 protein is CASSIDLAGVGEQFF. The DNA sequence follows: TGTGCCAGCAGCATCGACCTAGCGGGAGTCGGGGAGCAGTTCTTC.